The rows below give T cell receptor beta chains drawn from one sample of a study of human T cells and chemical hapten exposure. TCRdb called the RACE reads again in MiXCR, with one record for every CDR3 protein. In the table there are 380,000 or so distinct CDR3 sequences, 4.8% of which are singletons. The sequences come from whole blood, collected in connection with sensitization to the hapten diphenylcyclopropenone (DPC). These receptors all stem from a woman in her forties or fifties with alopecia areata. Some clones in this sample may be carry-over from other donors' samples. Both conserved end residues are part of each CDR3. D genes are given only for firm matches. Size is omitted from some rows. Given values are once, few, many or a class for expanded clones.

j_call v_call clone_size d_call cdr3_nt cdr3_aa
TRBJ1-1 TRBV4-1 many TRBD1 TGCGCCAGCAGCCAGGGGGACAGGGACACTGAAGCTTTCTTT CASSQGDRDTEAFF
TRBJ2-5 TRBV28 many NA TGTGCCAGCAGTTTACCGGCAGGGCTTGGAGAGACCCAGTACTTC CASSLPAGLGETQYF
TRBJ2-7 TRBV5-1 many NA TGCGCCAGCAGCTTGGTTTCGCGGAAATCCTCCTACGAGCAGTACTTC CASSLVSRKSSYEQYF
TRBJ2-5 TRBV5-1 NA NA TGCGCCAGCAGCTTGGGGGGCCTTGGACAAGAGACCCAGTACTTC CASSLGGLGQETQYF
TRBJ2-3 TRBV5-4 NA TRBD1 TGTGCCAGCAGCCCCGAGACAGGGGGTTGGAGCACAGATACGCAGTATTTT CASSPETGGWSTDTQYF
TRBJ1-5 TRBV10-2 few TRBD1 TGCGCCAGCAGCCCGAAGAACACAGGGGTAATAGTTGAGCCCCAGCATTTT CASSPKNTGVIVEPQHF
TRBJ2-2 TRBV4-2 many NA TGTGCCAGCAGCTGGACAGTCGGGGAACTGTTTTTT CASSWTVGELFF
TRBJ1-6 TRBV20-1 NA NA TGCAGTGCTAGAGATCGTGGGAGCTCCTATAATTCACCCCTCCACTTT CSARDRGSSYNSPLHF
TRBJ2-1 TRBV24-1 few NA TGTGCCCCTACTTGGCAGACGGGCAATGAGCAGTTCTTC CAPTWQTGNEQFF
TRBJ1-5 TRBV7-9 many NA TGTGCCAGCAGCGGGGGTGGAAGCAATCAGCCCCAGCATTTT CASSGGGSNQPQHF
TRBJ1-1 TRBV12-3/TRBV12-4 many NA TGTGCCAGCCCCCACCCGGGGGAGAAGAGGACTGAAGCTTTCTTT CASPHPGEKRTEAFF
TRBJ2-5 TRBV7-2 many NA TGTGCCAGCAGCTTTTCGCTCCTTCAAGAGACCCAGTACTTC CASSFSLLQETQYF
TRBJ2-1 TRBV28 many TRBD2 TGTGCCGGCCTTAGCGGGGTTGGGGTAGTTGAGCAGTTCTTC CAGLSGVGVVEQFF
TRBJ2-4 TRBV11-2 many TRBD2 TGTGCCAGCAGCTTAGATATAGGACTAGCGGGAGGGCTGGCCAAAAACATTCAGTACTTC CASSLDIGLAGGLAKNIQYF
TRBJ1-1 TRBV4-3 many NA TGCGCCAGCAGCCAAGAACTCCTCTTAGGAGAGAACACTGAAGCTTTCTTT CASSQELLLGENTEAFF
TRBJ1-1 TRBV29-1 many NA TGCAGCGCTGCGACGGGACGGACGAACACTGAAGCTTTCTTT CSAATGRTNTEAFF
TRBJ2-2 TRBV10-2 many TRBD2 TGCGCCAGCAGTGCCTTAGCGGGGGGGTTCGCGAACACCGGGGAGCTGTTTTTT CASSALAGGFANTGELFF
TRBJ2-5 TRBV14 NA NA TGTGCCAGCAGCCAAGATCAGGGGCTCCCTCAAGAGACCCAGTACTTC CASSQDQGLPQETQYF
TRBJ2-7 TRBV14 many TRBD2 TGTGCCAGCAGCCAAGATCTTGCCGGGACTAGCGGGAGGCTTTCCTACGAGCAGTACTTC CASSQDLAGTSGRLSYEQYF
TRBJ2-1 TRBV3-1 many NA TGTGCCAGCCTCGACCTGCACAATGAGCAGTTCTTC CASLDLHNEQFF
TRBJ2-1 TRBV6-6 many NA TGTGCCAGCAGTTACAAGCGCTCTCCTTACAATGAGCAGTTCTTC CASSYKRSPYNEQFF
TRBJ2-3 TRBV7-2 many TRBD2 TGTGCCAGCAGCGTCCCCCTCCTAGCGGGGGGGGCGGGAGATACGCAGTATTTT CASSVPLLAGGAGDTQYF
TRBJ2-5 TRBV5-1 many NA TGCGCCAGCAGCTTGGTTGCGGGGTCCGAGACCCAGTACTTC CASSLVAGSETQYF